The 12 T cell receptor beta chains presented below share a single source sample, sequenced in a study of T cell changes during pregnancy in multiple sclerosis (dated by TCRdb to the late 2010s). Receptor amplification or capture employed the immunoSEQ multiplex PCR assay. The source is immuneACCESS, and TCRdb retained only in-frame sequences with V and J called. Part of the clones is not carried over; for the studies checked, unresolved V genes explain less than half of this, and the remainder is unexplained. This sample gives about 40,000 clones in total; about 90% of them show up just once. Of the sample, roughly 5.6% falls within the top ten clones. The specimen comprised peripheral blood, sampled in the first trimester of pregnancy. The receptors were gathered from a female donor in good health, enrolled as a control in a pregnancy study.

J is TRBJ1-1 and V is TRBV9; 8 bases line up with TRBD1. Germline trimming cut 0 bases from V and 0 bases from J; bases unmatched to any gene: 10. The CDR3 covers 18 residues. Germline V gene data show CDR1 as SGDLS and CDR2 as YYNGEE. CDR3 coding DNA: TGTGCCAGCAGCGTAGATTATCTAGGACAGGGCATGAACACTGAAGCTTTCTTT. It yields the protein CASSVDYLGQGMNTEAFF. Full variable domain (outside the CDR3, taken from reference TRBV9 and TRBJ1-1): DSGVTQTPKHLITATGQRVTLRCSPRSGDLSVYWYQQSLDQGLQFLIQYYNGEERAKGNILERFSAQQFPDLHSELNLSSLELGDSALYFCASSVDYLGQGMNTEAFFGQGTRLTVV.

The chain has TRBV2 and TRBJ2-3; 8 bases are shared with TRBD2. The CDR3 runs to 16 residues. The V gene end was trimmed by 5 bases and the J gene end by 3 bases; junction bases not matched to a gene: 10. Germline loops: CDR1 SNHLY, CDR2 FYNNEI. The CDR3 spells CASSRLSGSGTDTQYF. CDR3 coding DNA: TGTGCCAGCAGTCGATTAAGCGGGAGTGGGACAGATACGCAGTATTTT. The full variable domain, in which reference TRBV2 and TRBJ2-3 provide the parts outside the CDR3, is EPEVTQTPSHQVTQMGQEVILRCVPISNHLYFYWYRQILGQKVEFLVSFYNNEISEKSEIFDDQFSVERPDGSNFTLKIRSTKLEDSAMYFCASSRLSGSGTDTQYFGPGTRLTVL.

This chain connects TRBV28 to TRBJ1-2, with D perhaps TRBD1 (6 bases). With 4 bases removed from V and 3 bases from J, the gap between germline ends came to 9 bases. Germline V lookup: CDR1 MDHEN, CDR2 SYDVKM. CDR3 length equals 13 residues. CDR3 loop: CASSWSGDYGYTF. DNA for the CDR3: TGTGCCAGCAGTTGGTCAGGGGACTATGGCTACACCTTC.

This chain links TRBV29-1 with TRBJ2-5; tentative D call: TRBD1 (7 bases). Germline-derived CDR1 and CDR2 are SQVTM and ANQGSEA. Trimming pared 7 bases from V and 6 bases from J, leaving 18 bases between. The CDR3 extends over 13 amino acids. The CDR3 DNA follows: TGCAGCGCGGGAGACAGGGCGGATAAGACCCAGTACTTC. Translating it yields CSAGDRADKTQYF.

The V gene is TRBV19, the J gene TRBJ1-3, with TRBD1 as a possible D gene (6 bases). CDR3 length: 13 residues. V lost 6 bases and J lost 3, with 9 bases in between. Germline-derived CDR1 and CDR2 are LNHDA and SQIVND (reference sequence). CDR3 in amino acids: CASRLQGGNTIYF. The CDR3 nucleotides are TGTGCCAGTAGGTTACAGGGTGGAAACACCATATATTTT.

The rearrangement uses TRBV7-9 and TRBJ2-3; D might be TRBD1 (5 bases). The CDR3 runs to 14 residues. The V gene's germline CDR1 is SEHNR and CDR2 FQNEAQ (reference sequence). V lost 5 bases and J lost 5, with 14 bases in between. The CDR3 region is CASSLRQYEDTQYF. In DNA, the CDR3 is TGTGCCAGCAGCCTGAGACAGTACGAAGATACGCAGTATTTT.

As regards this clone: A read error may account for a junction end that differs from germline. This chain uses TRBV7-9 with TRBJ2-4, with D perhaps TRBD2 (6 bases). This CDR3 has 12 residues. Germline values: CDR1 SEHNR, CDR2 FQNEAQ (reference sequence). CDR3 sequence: CASSFRGTERNF. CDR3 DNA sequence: TGTGCCAGCAGCTTCCGCGGGACGGAACGTAACTTC.

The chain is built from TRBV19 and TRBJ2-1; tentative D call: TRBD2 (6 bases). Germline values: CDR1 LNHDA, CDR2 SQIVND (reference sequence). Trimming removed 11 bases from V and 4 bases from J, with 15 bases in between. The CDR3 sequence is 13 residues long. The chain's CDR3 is CAAGTGSYNEQFF. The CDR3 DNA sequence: TGTGCCGCCGGGACTGGGTCATACAATGAGCAGTTCTTC.

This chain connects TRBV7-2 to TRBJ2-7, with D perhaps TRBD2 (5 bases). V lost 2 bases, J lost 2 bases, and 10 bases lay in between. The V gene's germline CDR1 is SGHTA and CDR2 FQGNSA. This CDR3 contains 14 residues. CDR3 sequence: CASSLRGSPYEQYF. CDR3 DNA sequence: TGTGCCAGCAGCTTAAGAGGGAGTCCCTACGAGCAGTACTTC.

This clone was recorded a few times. DNA for the CDR3: TGTGCCAGCAGTTCCAGACAGGGCACTGAAGCTTTCTTT. Protein product: CASSSRQGTEAFF. V gene TRBV27 combines with J gene TRBJ1-1; 7 bases align to TRBD1. V lost 4 bases to trimming and J lost 4 bases; unmatched junction nucleotides: 3. The CDR3 has 13 residues. Germline V gene data show CDR1 as MNHEY and CDR2 as SMNVEV (reference sequence).

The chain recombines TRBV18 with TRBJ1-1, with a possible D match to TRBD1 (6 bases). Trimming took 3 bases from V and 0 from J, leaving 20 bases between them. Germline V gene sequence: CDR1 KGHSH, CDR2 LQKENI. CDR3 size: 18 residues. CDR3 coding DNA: TGTGCCAGCTCACCCGAACCTGCGGGGGGCCTTCTGAACACTGAAGCTTTCTTT. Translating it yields CASSPEPAGGLLNTEAFF.

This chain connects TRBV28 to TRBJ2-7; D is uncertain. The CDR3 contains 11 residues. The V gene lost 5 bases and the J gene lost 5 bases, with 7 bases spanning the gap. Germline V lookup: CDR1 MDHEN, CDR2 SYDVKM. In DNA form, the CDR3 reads TGTGCCAGCAGTCACGAGAACGAGCAGTACTTC. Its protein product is CASSHENEQYF.